This T cell receptor (beta chain) comes out of a study of response to subunit inactivated influenza vaccine listed by TCRdb under 2018. At the level of the whole study: Deep quantitative profiling of the T cell receptor repertoire was used in the study to follow responses to a trivalent subunit inactivated influenza vaccine. Here is what the overall study found, with its caveats: It was suggested by the authors that each seasonal influenza vaccination may recruit only a limited number of new T cells.

Libraries came from RT-PCR. For sequencing, an Illumina HiSeq 2500 was employed. TCRdb reprocessed the public reads (quality trimming at Q25 with fastp, clone calling with MiXCR) and kept in-frame beta chains. Each entry is one CDR3 protein sequence, shown with its most common DNA and genes. This sample comprises 550,000 to 650,000 distinct CDR3 sequences, roughly 10% of them detected only once. Together, the top ten hold about 9.4% of the sample. The germline ends are 11 bases apart after V is trimmed by 5 bases and J by 0 bases. The germline V gene (reference sequence) specifies MNHEY as CDR1 and SMNVEV as CDR2. There are 15 amino acids in the CDR3, from cysteine to phenylalanine inclusive. Here the CDR3 DNA is all that survives: 45 bases in frame from base 1. This clonotype was seen repeatedly, ten times or more. This clone's antigen is unknown. No base-level quality is on record; no much larger clone is a single base apart.

The specimen comprised PBMCs from blood, sampled on the day of vaccination. Recombination joined TRBV27 with TRBJ2-1, with the D gene tentatively TRBD1 or TRBD2, based on 5 matching bases in each. The TCR sequence derives from a man in his fifties who received an inactivated influenza vaccine. Donor details come from another sample of the same person, matched by shared clones. The DNA sequence reads TGTGCCAGCAGTCCAGGGACGTCCTCCTACAATGAGCAGTTCTTC. This yields the protein CASSPGTSSYNEQFF.